Sequencing of this TCR beta chain was carried out in a study of T-cell reconstitution after alpha-beta-depleted transplantation in children. Researchers prepared the TCRbeta library using unique molecular identifiers, the study reports. One entry per CDR3 protein, called by TCRdb with MiXCR from the PCR reads. Of hundreds of thousands of distinct CDR3 sequences in the sample, 10% to 15% are singletons; the top ten hold about 2.2%. The CDR3 is 18 amino acids. Germline V gene data show CDR1 as SGHAT and CDR2 as FQDESV (reference sequence). Unmatched junction bases numbered 6, after V lost 5 bases and J lost 0 bases. Whole-study results and caveats: A year had passed since transplant, and T-cell counts and diversity by then came mostly from newly produced T cells. Several patients had high TCRbeta diversity at day 60; it came from surviving recipient T cells and thymic progenitors. At around two months after transplant, the alpha-beta T cells were reportedly derived from several hundred expanded clones that came from non-depleted graft cells.

This clonotype came up a few times. Its antigen is not identified. The receptor comes from a male patient under 18 who had a stem cell transplant for acute myeloid leukemia, so the T cells may come from the graft donor. This chain joins TRBV11-1 and TRBJ2-1, with 14 bases aligning to TRBD2. The sample was PBMCs, mostly from graft donor cells, taken 360 days after TCRalphabeta/CD19-depleted stem cell transplant. CDR3 region: CASSPSGTSGSSYNEQFF. CDR3 DNA sequence: TGTGCCAGCAGCCCATCCGGGACTAGCGGGAGCTCCTACAATGAGCAGTTCTTC.